This T cell receptor beta chain was observed in a study of beta chain features in type 1 diabetes. Study findings and constraints: Moderately but significantly shorter TCRB CDR3s were found in Type 1 diabetes patients in all four CD4+ subsets.

This clone came up a few times. Its antigen is unknown. CDR3 length equals 15 residues. CDR1 SGHTA and CDR2 FQGNSA come from the germline V gene. The germline V and J ends were trimmed by 5 bases and 6 bases, with 17 bases remaining between them. The entirety of the isolated RNA underwent reverse transcription, so expressed TCRB transcripts were sequenced. Assay used: immunoSEQ multiplex PCR; TCRdb lists only in-frame clones, some missing. This sample has some 180,000 clones, with about 13% found just once. The specimen sequenced was central memory CD4+ T cells from blood. The clonotype originates from a woman younger than 35 in good health. V is TRBV7-2 and J is TRBJ2-1; weak D call: TRBD1 (5 bases). DNA of the CDR3: TGTGCCAGCAGCCTCGCAGGGTACCTGCCCAATGAGCAGTTCTTC. It codes for CASSLAGYLPNEQFF.